What follows are 14 T cell receptor beta chains derived from one specimen sequenced in a study of PD-L1 blockade in urothelial cancer. Assay used: immunoSEQ multiplex PCR; TCRdb lists only in-frame clones, some missing. The table has approximately 91,000 clones, roughly 85% seen once. As to time point: peripheral blood 6 weeks after treatment start. The source material was PBMCs, sampled around atezolizumab (anti-PD-L1) treatment. These receptor sequences come from a man between 65 and 85 years old with urothelial cancer.

V is TRBV27 and J is TRBJ2-1, with a tentative D call TRBD1 (7 bases). In germline, CDR1 is MNHEY, CDR2 SMNVEV (reference sequence). The V end was cut by 5 bases, the J end by 0 bases, with 17 bases between. The CDR3 spans 17 residues. The CDR3 DNA follows: TGTGCCAGCAGTCTGGAGGGACAGCATTCCTCCTACAATGAGCAGTTCTTC. Amino acids: CASSLEGQHSSYNEQFF.

The chain carries TRBV19 and TRBJ2-7, with D perhaps TRBD1 (6 bases). CDR1 and CDR2 (germline): LNHDA, SQIVND (reference sequence). There are 16 residues in the CDR3. V was cut by 0 bases and J by 6 bases, with 18 bases left in between. The CDR3 bases are TGTGCCAGTAGTATAGATTCCGAGACAGGCAGAGGCGAGCAGTACTTC. Protein product: CASSIDSETGRGEQYF.

This clone was seen a few times. V gene TRBV19 combines with J gene TRBJ1-2; 8 nucleotides match TRBD1. From germline, CDR1 is LNHDA and CDR2 SQIVND (reference sequence). Trimming at V came to 5 bases and at J to 4 bases, leaving 3 bases not matched to a gene. The CDR3 runs 13 residues. The CDR3 bases are TGTGCCAGTAGTGCCGGGACAGGCTATGGCTACACCTTC. Translating it yields CASSAGTGYGYTF.

The V gene is TRBV15, the J gene TRBJ1-1; D call uncertain. The CDR3 totals 13 residues. V was trimmed by 0 bases and J by 5 bases, leaving 7 bases between them. The germline V gene has CDR1 LNHNV and CDR2 YYDKDF (reference sequence). The CDR3 sequence is CATSRDTKTEAFF. The CDR3 DNA reads as TGTGCCACCAGCAGAGATACAAAGACTGAAGCTTTCTTT.

The genes are TRBV27 and TRBJ1-2; 7 bases agree with TRBD1. The J segment lost 5 bases and the V segment lost 6 bases, leaving 6 bases of the junction unmatched. The length of the CDR3 is 13 residues. CDR1 is MNHEY and CDR2 is SMNVEV in the germline V gene (reference sequence). The CDR3 nucleotides read TGTGCCAGCAGAGGAACAGGGGCGTATGGCTACACCTTC. Translation gives CASRGTGAYGYTF.

This chain joins TRBV5-1 and TRBJ2-1, with a possible D match to TRBD2 (6 bases). The CDR3 loop spans 14 amino acids. V was cut by 4 bases and J by 0 bases, with 8 bases left in between. Germline V CDR1 and CDR2: SGHRS, YFSETQ. The CDR3, as DNA: TGCGCCAGCAGCCGGGACTCCTCCTACAATGAGCAGTTCTTC. Translation gives CASSRDSSYNEQFF.

The chain recombines TRBV14 with TRBJ2-3; 9 bases are a match to TRBD1. Germline CDR1 and CDR2: SGHDN and FVKESK. V dropped 6 bases and J dropped 8; count of bases not matched to a gene: 9. The CDR3 contains 14 residues. CDR3 bases: TGTGCCAGCAGGCGGACAGGGGCAGAAGGTACGCAGTATTTT. It encodes CASRRTGAEGTQYF.

The chain employs TRBV5-1 and TRBJ2-1; possible D gene TRBD2, 5 bases. Trimming removed 3 bases at V and 0 bases at J, with 10 bases between. This CDR3 comprises 15 residues. Germline CDR1 SGHRS, CDR2 YFSETQ. The CDR3 DNA reads as TGCGCCAGCAGCTCCGACTACGGCTCCTACAATGAGCAGTTCTTC. Translation gives CASSSDYGSYNEQFF.

This clone was detected a few times. The J gene is TRBJ2-7, the V gene TRBV7-6; the match to TRBD2 covers 7 bases. Germline CDR1 SGHVS, CDR2 FNYEAQ. J gave up 0 bases and V 7 bases, and 12 bases lay outside the gene matches. CDR3 length equals 16 residues. In nucleotides, the CDR3 is TGTGCCAGCACCGCTAATAGCGGGTTTAGCTCCTACGAGCAGTACTTC. Translating it yields CASTANSGFSSYEQYF.

The rearrangement uses TRBV7-3 and TRBJ2-3, with 9 bases identical to TRBD2. Trimming took 2 bases from V and 4 from J; bases not matched to a gene: 4. Germline CDR1 SGHTA, CDR2 FQGTGA. The CDR3 runs 15 residues. DNA of the CDR3: TGTGCCAGCAGCTTATTGTTAGCGGGGGCAGATACGCAGTATTTT. Its translation is CASSLLLAGADTQYF.

Written as DNA, the CDR3 is TGTGCCAGCGGACTAGCGGGAGCGTCCCATGAGCAGTTCTTC. Amino acids: CASGLAGASHEQFF. This sequence joins TRBV6-5 and TRBJ2-1, with TRBD2 identical over 13 bases. J lost 8 bases, V lost 8 bases, and 6 bases had no gene match. This CDR3 contains 14 residues. Looked up from germline, CDR1 is MNHEY and CDR2 is SVGAGI.

The chain combines TRBV5-4 with TRBJ1-2; D gene uncertain. Germline CDR1 is SGHNT and CDR2 is YYREEE (reference sequence). V lost 0 bases and J lost 2, with 11 bases in between. The CDR3 contains 15 residues. CDR3 region: CASSLGREVNYGYTF. The CDR3 nucleotides are TGTGCCAGCAGCTTGGGGAGGGAGGTCAACTATGGCTACACCTTC. The full variable domain, in which reference TRBV5-4 and TRBJ1-2 provide the parts outside the CDR3, is ETGVTQSPTHLIKTRGQQVTLRCSSQSGHNTVSWYQQALGQGPQFIFQYYREEENGRGNFPPRFSGLQFPNYSSELNVNALELDDSALYLCASSLGREVNYGYTFGSGTRLTVV.

The V and J genes are TRBV6-6 and TRBJ2-2; D is ambiguous. Germline V gene data show CDR1 as MNHNY and CDR2 as SVGAGI (reference sequence). CDR3 length: 12 amino acids. V lost 6 bases, J lost 1 base, and 3 bases lay in between. The CDR3 region has the DNA TGTGCCAGCAGCCGGAACACCGGGGAGCTGTTTTTT. Translated, it gives CASSRNTGELFF.

The gene calls are TRBV30 and TRBJ1-2; D possibly corresponds to TRBD1 (6 bases). The CDR3 loop spans 14 amino acids. Germline V lookup: CDR1 GTSNPN, CDR2 SVGIG (reference sequence). Between the trimmed V and J ends, which lost 1 base and 7 bases, there was a span of 16 bases. The CDR3: CAWSDPQGPRGYTF. Here the CDR3 DNA reads TGTGCCTGGAGTGACCCCCAGGGGCCGCGTGGCTACACCTTC.